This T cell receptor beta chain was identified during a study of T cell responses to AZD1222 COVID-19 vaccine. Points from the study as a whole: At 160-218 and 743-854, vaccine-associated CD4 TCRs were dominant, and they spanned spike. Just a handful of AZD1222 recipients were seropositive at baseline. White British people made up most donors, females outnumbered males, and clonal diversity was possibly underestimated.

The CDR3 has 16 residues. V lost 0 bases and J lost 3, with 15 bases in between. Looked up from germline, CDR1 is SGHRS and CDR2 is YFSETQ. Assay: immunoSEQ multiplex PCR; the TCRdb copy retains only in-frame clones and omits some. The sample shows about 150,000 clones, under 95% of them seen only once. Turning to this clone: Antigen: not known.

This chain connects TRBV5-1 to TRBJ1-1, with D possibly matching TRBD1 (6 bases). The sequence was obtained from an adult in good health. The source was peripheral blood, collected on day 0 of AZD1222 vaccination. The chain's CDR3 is CASSLVGGSGDTEAFF. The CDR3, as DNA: TGCGCCAGCAGCTTGGTGGGGGGCTCGGGAGACACTGAAGCTTTCTTT.